Listed below are T cell receptor beta chains from one sample, sequenced in a study of chemoradiotherapy in HPV16-positive cancers. Sequencing used immunoSEQ multiplex PCR; TCRdb keeps in-frame clones, though not all of them. This sample carries 53,000 or so clones, 90% of them seen once, and the ten largest clones take under 3.5%. The input for sequencing was blood, taken from a patient who underwent chemoradiotherapy. Source of these receptors: a human donor with HPV-associated anogenital cancer. Both conserved end residues are part of each CDR3. Fields, in order: clone size, V gene, J gene, D gene, CDR3 protein, CDR3 DNA. A D gene is named only where the DNA matches it firmly. Where a row states a size, it is once, few, many or the class of an expanded clone; other rows omit it.

>-|TRBV7-9|TRBJ1-4|-
CASSLVGQNDLGEKLFF
TGTGCCAGCAGCTTAGTCGGACAGAACGATCTAGGGGAAAAACTGTTTTTT
>-|TRBV6-5|TRBJ1-2|-
CASSYSEGGNYGYTF
TGTGCCAGCAGTTACTCGGAGGGGGGCAACTATGGCTACACCTTC
>-|TRBV27|TRBJ2-7|TRBD1
CASSPGTGGFKSYEQYF
TGTGCCAGCAGCCCCGGGACAGGGGGCTTCAAATCCTACGAGCAGTACTTC
>-|TRBV2|TRBJ2-2|-
CASRVDPSGELFF
TGTGCCAGCAGGGTCGACCCTTCCGGGGAGCTGTTTTTT
>-|TRBV11-2|TRBJ2-1|-
CASTQGGRDPNEQFF
TGTGCCAGCACCCAAGGGGGACGAGACCCAAATGAGCAGTTCTTC
>-|TRBV6-1|TRBJ2-5|-
CASSGRDGETQYF
TGTGCCAGCAGTGGACGGGACGGAGAGACCCAGTACTTC
>-|TRBV7-3|TRBJ2-1|-
CASSSHREKYNEQFF
TGTGCCAGCAGCTCTCACAGGGAAAAGTACAATGAGCAGTTCTTC
>-|TRBV10-3|TRBJ1-1|-
CAISESWAQNTEAFF
TGTGCCATCAGTGAATCGTGGGCCCAGAACACTGAAGCTTTCTTT
>-|TRBV7-2|TRBJ2-7|-
CASSLTRGEQYF
TGTGCCAGCAGCTTAACCAGGGGCGAGCAGTACTTC
>once|TRBV5-1|TRBJ2-3|TRBD1
CASSLSGQGSDTQYF
TGCGCCAGCAGCTTGTCGGGACAGGGGTCAGATACGCAGTATTTT
>-|TRBV30|TRBJ1-3|-
CAWSRDTIYF
TGTGCCTGGAGTAGGGACACCATATATTTT
>-|TRBV9|TRBJ2-3|-
CASSPGTSTDTQYF
TGTGCCAGCAGCCCAGGGACCAGCACAGATACGCAGTATTTT
>-|TRBV7-2|TRBJ2-1|-
CASSSRLAYNEQFF
TGTGCCAGCAGCTCGAGACTAGCCTACAATGAGCAGTTCTTC
>-|TRBV25-1|TRBJ1-6|-
CASSENGYSPLHF
TGTGCCAGCAGTGAAAACGGCTATTCACCCCTCCACTTT
>-|TRBV5-1|TRBJ2-1|-
CASSFDRGNEQFF
TGCGCCAGCAGCTTCGACCGAGGGAATGAGCAGTTCTTC
>-|TRBV15|TRBJ1-4|-
CATSRDRTSQEQGKLFF
TGTGCCACCAGCAGAGATCGCACTTCTCAAGAACAGGGAAAACTGTTTTTT
>-|TRBV14|TRBJ1-1|-
CASSPRLGEGTEAFF
TGTGCCAGCAGCCCGCGCCTAGGGGAGGGGACTGAAGCTTTCTTT
>-|TRBV9|TRBJ2-7|TRBD2
CASSAGAGGEYEQYF
TGTGCCAGCAGCGCCGGGGCGGGAGGTGAATACGAGCAGTACTTC
>-|TRBV14|TRBJ2-3|-
CASSQLQGQDTQYF
TGTGCCAGCAGCCAACTGCAGGGTCAAGATACGCAGTATTTT
>-|TRBV6-5|TRBJ2-1|-
CASSNTGGPYNEQFF
TGTGCCAGCAGTAACACCGGGGGGCCGTACAATGAGCAGTTCTTC
>-|TRBV5-6|TRBJ2-7|-
CASSYPVASLYEQYF
TGTGCCAGCAGCTACCCGGTTGCTTCCCTCTACGAGCAGTACTTC
>-|TRBV15|TRBJ1-5|TRBD1
CATSDYGQGGGQPQHF
TGTGCCACCAGCGACTATGGACAGGGAGGAGGCCAGCCCCAGCATTTT
>-|TRBV5-8|TRBJ2-2|TRBD1
CASSLGLTGEFGGELFF
TGTGCCAGCAGCTTGGGTCTAACAGGGGAATTCGGCGGGGAGCTGTTTTTT
>-|TRBV7-6|TRBJ1-5|-
CASSLGTDSNQPQHF
TGTGCCAGCAGCTTAGGAACGGATAGCAATCAGCCCCAGCATTTT
>-|TRBV30|TRBJ1-5|-
CAWSVGDPQPQHF
TGTGCCTGGAGTGTAGGGGATCCTCAGCCCCAGCATTTT